This record covers a single TCR beta chain. Patients at the Seattle site were enrolled during active infection and followed longitudinally. The record originates from a study of blood T cell repertoires in COVID-19. Study details: The study drew acute and convalescent COVID-19 samples from the United States, Italy and Spain. Sample material is recorded as cDNA or gDNA derived from T cells, B-cell-depleted T cells, or PBMCs.

Original processing methods: For nucleated cells, counts were estimated from reference gene primer amplification. Assay: immunoSEQ multiplex PCR; the TCRdb copy retains only in-frame clones and omits some. The DNA gave D and trimming, while V, J and clone size come from that table. The sample includes 30,000 to 40,000 clones, about 74% seen only once; the top ten take roughly a tenth. The TCR was taken from a man aged 65-85 years with COVID-19, enrolled during active disease. Sequenced input: peripheral blood.

The DNA of the CDR3 is TGTGCCAGCAGCCGCGGAGTAGCGGGGGGATCAATTTACGAGCAGTACTTC. It yields the protein CASSRGVAGGSIYEQYF. The gene calls are TRBV3-1 (or the pseudogene TRBV3-2) and TRBJ2-7, with 10 bases aligning to TRBD2. The CDR3 has 17 residues. V was clipped by 4 bases and J by 4 bases; unmatched bases: 13. In germline, CDR1 is LGHDT, CDR2 YNNKEL (reference sequence).